A single sample gave rise to the 22 T cell receptor beta chains below, sequenced in a study of T cells in Graves' hyperthyroidism and ophthalmopathy. Authors of the study amplified TCR beta CDR3 regions from RNA transcripts. A first-round RT-PCR of the TCR CDR3 used the HTBI primer set. Each CDR3 protein is one row after TCRdb ran MiXCR on the multiplex PCR reads. Of approximately 610,000 distinct CDR3 sequences listed, approximately 15% are singletons. Sequences were obtained from blood. All receptors derive from a woman in her thirties or forties with Graves' ophthalmopathy.

This clonotype was detected ten times or more. The J gene is TRBJ2-7, the V gene TRBV27; TRBD1 matches at 7 bases. The V segment lost 5 bases and the J segment 2 bases; nucleotides outside the gene matches: 6. CDR1 is MNHEY and CDR2 is SMNVEV in the germline V gene (reference sequence). This CDR3 region has 14 residues. The CDR3: CASSAGTAPYEQYF. DNA of the CDR3: TGTGCCAGCAGTGCCGGGACAGCCCCCTACGAGCAGTACTTC.

This clonotype was picked up many times. J is TRBJ1-5 and V is TRBV28; TRBD1 might be the D (5 bases). The CDR3 runs to 14 residues. The V and J ends lost 6 bases and 9 bases respectively, with 18 bases between them. Germline CDR1 is MDHEN and CDR2 is SYDVKM. CDR3 bases: TGTGCCAGCAGCCCCTTCGGGGGATTACGGCCCCAGCATTTT. Encoded protein: CASSPFGGLRPQHF.

This clonotype was counted ten times or more. The chain couples TRBV11-2 to TRBJ2-7; D tentatively fits TRBD1 or TRBD2 (5 bases each). The CDR3 length is 15 residues. Trimming cost V 1 base and J 6 bases, with 16 bases left between them. The germline V gene has CDR1 SGHAT and CDR2 FQNNGV. The CDR3 is CASSLVPGRKSEQYF. The CDR3 bases are TGTGCCAGCAGCTTAGTGCCGGGACGGAAGAGCGAGCAGTACTTC.

This clonotype occurred many times. The V and J genes are TRBV2 and TRBJ2-7, with 7 bases lining up with TRBD1. V shed 7 bases, J shed 3 bases, and the junction held 9 bases outside the gene matches. Germline-derived CDR1 and CDR2 are SNHLY and FYNNEI. The CDR3 is 14 amino acids. The CDR3 coding sequence is TGTGCCAGCAAATTGGACAGGACCTACTACGAGCAGTACTTC. Protein sequence: CASKLDRTYYEQYF.

This clonotype was detected many times. CDR3 protein: CATQVSGGLETQYF. CDR3 DNA sequence: TGTGCCACCCAGGTCTCCGGGGGCTTAGAGACCCAGTACTTC. The chain combines TRBV28 with TRBJ2-5, with D tentatively TRBD1 or TRBD2 (6 bases each). The CDR3 totals 14 residues. Germline V CDR1 and CDR2: MDHEN, SYDVKM. The V and J ends lost 10 bases and 4 bases respectively, with 19 bases between them.

The CDR3 region has the DNA TGTGCCAGCAGTTTTAGTGTCCCAGGGGGAGAGACCCAGTACTTC. It yields the protein CASSFSVPGGETQYF. The chain couples TRBV28 to TRBJ2-5; 7 nucleotides agree with TRBD1. Trimming removed 3 bases from V and 4 bases from J; junction bases left unmatched: 8. The CDR3 covers 15 residues. Looked up from germline, CDR1 is MDHEN and CDR2 is SYDVKM.

This clonotype was detected many times. This chain connects TRBV6-1 to TRBJ2-5, with D possibly TRBD1 on 6 matching bases. CDR1 and CDR2 from the germline V gene are MNHNS and SASEGT. Trimming took off 10 bases at V and 0 bases at J, with 12 bases between the two ends. This CDR3 has 13 amino acids. For the CDR3, the DNA is TGTGCCATCGCTGGACAGTACCAAGAGACCCAGTACTTC. Translated: CAIAGQYQETQYF.

This clonotype has ten or more counts. V is TRBV19 and J is TRBJ1-1, with no clear D. Trimming pared 1 base from V and 1 base from J, leaving 7 bases between. The CDR3 totals 14 residues. Per the germline V gene, CDR1 is LNHDA and CDR2 is SQIVND (reference sequence). The CDR3 DNA reads as TGTGCCAGTAGTATAGGGAGCAGGAACACTGAAGCTTTCTTT. Protein sequence: CASSIGSRNTEAFF.

There are many counts of this clonotype. The V gene is TRBV5-1, the J gene TRBJ2-7; TRBD2 matches at 14 bases. CDR3 length: 18 residues. After removal of 4 bases from V and 4 bases from J, the junction contained 13 bases not matched to a gene. The germline V gene encodes CDR1 SGHRS and CDR2 YFSETQ. The CDR3 loop is CASSARPGLAGVGYEQYF. The CDR3, as DNA: TGCGCCAGCAGCGCCCGCCCGGGACTAGCGGGAGTGGGGTACGAGCAGTACTTC.

Many counts were recorded for this clonotype. The chain couples TRBV7-2 to TRBJ2-5; D not resolved. V gave up 1 base and J gave up 5 bases, with 14 bases separating them. This CDR3 contains 15 residues. Germline assignment: CDR1 SGHTA and CDR2 FQGNSA. The CDR3: CASSLEKARWETQYF. The CDR3 region has the DNA TGTGCCAGCAGCTTAGAGAAGGCTAGGTGGGAGACCCAGTACTTC.

This clonotype was observed many times. This chain connects TRBV15 to TRBJ2-7; possibly TRBD2 for D (5 bases). V lost 3 bases and J 3 bases, leaving 12 bases between the germline ends. CDR3 length equals 14 residues. CDR1 is LNHNV, CDR2 YYDKDF, per germline (reference sequence). The CDR3 DNA is TGTGCCACCAGCAGCCACGGGGTCGGCTACGAGCAGTACTTC. Translated: CATSSHGVGYEQYF.

The gene calls are TRBV19 and TRBJ2-5; D is perhaps TRBD2 (5 bases). The V gene's germline CDR1 is LNHDA and CDR2 SQIVND (reference sequence). The CDR3 consists of 15 residues. The V end lost 0 bases, the J end lost 2 bases, and 10 bases lay between the germline ends. CDR3 residues: CASSIDFGGQETQYF. CDR3 in DNA: TGTGCCAGTAGTATAGATTTCGGCGGGCAAGAGACCCAGTACTTC.

This clonotype was counted ten times or more. CDR3 in DNA: TGTGCCAGCAGCTTAGCACCGGCAGTCTACGAGCAGTACTTC. As protein: CASSLAPAVYEQYF. V gene TRBV7-2 combines with J gene TRBJ2-7; no reliable D call. The CDR3 totals 14 residues. V was cut by 0 bases and J by 3 bases, with 9 bases left in between. In germline, CDR1 is SGHTA, CDR2 FQGNSA.

There are many counts of this clonotype. The V call is TRBV20-1, the J call TRBJ1-5; no clear D. CDR1 DFQATT and CDR2 SNEGSKA come from the germline V gene (reference sequence). The CDR3 loop spans 14 amino acids. Trimming cost V 1 base and J 5 bases, with 12 bases left between them. CDR3: CSARVAGTDQPQHF. CDR3 nucleotide sequence: TGCAGTGCTAGAGTCGCGGGTACGGATCAGCCCCAGCATTTT.

The V call is TRBV11-2, the J call TRBJ2-5, with 10 bases identical to TRBD2. CDR1 SGHAT and CDR2 FQNNGV come from the germline V gene. The CDR3 runs 17 residues. V lost 5 bases, J lost 5 bases, and 14 bases stayed unmatched. DNA of the CDR3: TGTGCCAGCAGCCCAGTGGTGATAGCGGGGGGCATGGAGACCCAGTACTTC. Amino acid sequence: CASSPVVIAGGMETQYF. The full variable domain, with the rest looked up from reference TRBV11-2 and TRBJ2-5, is EAGVAQSPRYKIIEKRQSVAFWCNPISGHATLYWYQQILGQGPKLLIQFQNNGVVDDSQLPKDRFSAERLKGVDSTLKIQPAKLEDSAVYLCASSPVVIAGGMETQYFGPGTRLLVL.

This clonotype was seen more than once but under ten times. This chain connects TRBV6-1 to TRBJ2-5; D remains ambiguous. Germline-derived CDR1 and CDR2 are MNHNS and SASEGT. CDR3 size: 10 residues. V was pared by 10 bases and J by 7 bases, with 10 bases between. The CDR3 sequence: CAILIGTQYF. CDR3 bases: TGTGCCATCCTCATCGGGACCCAGTACTTC.

This clonotype occurred many times. V is TRBV19 and J is TRBJ1-1, with D hard to call. Between the trimmed V and J ends, which lost 3 bases and 11 bases, there was a span of 10 bases. The CDR3 totals 11 residues. Germline values: CDR1 LNHDA, CDR2 SQIVND (reference sequence). The CDR3 DNA reads as TGTGCCAGTAGTATTGGAGGGAGCGCTTTCTTT. As protein: CASSIGGSAFF.

This clonotype was observed at least ten times. This chain links TRBV6-5 with TRBJ1-1; 9 bases align to TRBD1. The CDR3 contains 15 residues. J was trimmed by 4 bases and V by 0 bases; bases with no gene match: 3. Germline CDR1 is MNHEY and CDR2 is SVGAGI. DNA of the CDR3: TGTGCCAGCAGTTACTCACAGGGGGCAGGCACTGAAGCTTTCTTT. As protein: CASSYSQGAGTEAFF.

This clonotype appeared many times. The chain joins TRBV24-1 to TRBJ2-2, with 7 bases matching TRBD1. The junction had 4 bases not matched to a gene; V was cut back by 4 bases and J by 0 bases. CDR1 is KGHDR and CDR2 is SFDVKD in the germline V gene. This CDR3 has 16 residues. This CDR3 is CATSESGTANTGELFF. Here the CDR3 DNA reads TGTGCCACCAGTGAAAGTGGGACAGCGAACACCGGGGAGCTGTTTTTT.

V is TRBV28 and J is TRBJ2-5; 12 positions match TRBD2. Looked up from germline, CDR1 is MDHEN and CDR2 is SYDVKM. V was pared by 2 bases and J by 5 bases, with 9 bases of the junction left unmatched. This CDR3 spans 17 amino acids. The CDR3, as DNA: TGTGCCAGCAGTTTAGAAAAAGCTAGCGGGAGGGGGGAGACCCAGTACTTC. This encodes CASSLEKASGRGETQYF.

This clonotype was seen many times. The V gene is TRBV10-3, the J gene TRBJ1-1, with a tentative D call TRBD1 (5 bases). Germline V lookup: CDR1 ENHRY, CDR2 SYGVKD. This CDR3 is 16 amino acids long. V lost 10 bases and J lost 1, with 22 bases in between. The DNA of the CDR3 is TGTGCCACCCGGGACCCGGGTGGCGTGGGGAACACTGAAGCTTTCTTT. Protein sequence: CATRDPGGVGNTEAFF.

The chain combines TRBV7-2 with TRBJ2-7; possibly TRBD1 for D (5 bases). Deletions cut 1 base from V and 3 bases from J, with 13 bases between. The CDR3 loop spans 15 amino acids. Per the germline V gene, CDR1 is SGHTA and CDR2 is FQGNSA. DNA for the CDR3: TGTGCCAGCAGCTTAGGTTTTGGGCAGGGCTACGAGCAGTACTTC. Its translation: CASSLGFGQGYEQYF.